The TCR beta chain described here comes from a study of blood T cell repertoires in COVID-19. About the research overall: Both acute and convalescent COVID-19 samples were obtained from the United States, Italy and Spain. In each case, the material was cDNA or gDNA derived from T cells, B-cell-depleted T cells, or PBMCs.

How the authors handled the data: Quantification of nucleated cells was approximated via reference gene primer amplification. TCRdb's table, derived via immunoSEQ multiplex PCR, lists solely in-frame clones and lacks some. The V and J calls and the clone size are those of that table, but D and trimming were determined from the DNA. This table has under 200,000 clones, roughly 84% appearing once. Germline V gives CDR1 SEHNR, CDR2 FQNEAQ (reference sequence). The V and J ends lost 3 bases and 2 bases respectively, with 15 bases between them. The CDR3 totals 16 residues. Sequencing used peripheral blood. The V call is TRBV7-9, the J call TRBJ2-3; D remains ambiguous. The TCR was taken from a human donor with acute or convalescent COVID-19. The donor label of this sample is uncertain. The CDR3 sequence: CASSFSTAIVTDTQYF. In DNA form, the CDR3 reads TGTGCCAGCAGCTTCTCAACAGCCATAGTCACAGATACGCAGTATTTT.